The rows below give T cell receptor beta chains drawn from one sample of a study of a mutant IDH1 vaccine in newly diagnosed glioma. Some clones are missing from TCRdb's copy, which holds only in-frame ones; the method was immunoSEQ multiplex PCR. The sample lists over 25,000 clones; roughly 80% were seen once. These TCRs' antigens remain unknown. The sample was PBMCs, taken from a glioma patient whose treatment included an IDH1 peptide vaccine. The source is a woman aged 25 to 45 with glioma. Some clones in this sample may be carry-over from other donors' samples. CDR3s include the opening cysteine and the closing phenylalanine or tryptophan. A D gene is named only where the DNA matches it firmly. The size entry is marked missing in some rows and otherwise reads once, few, many or a size class.

TRBD1,TRBJ2-7,NA,TRBV2,TGTGCCAGCAGTGAGGGGACAGGGAGCTACGAGCAGTACTTC,CASSEGTGSYEQYF
NA,TRBJ1-1,few,TRBV6-5,TGTGCCAGCAGCTGGGGACAGAACACTGAAGCTTTCTTT,CASSWGQNTEAFF
NA,TRBJ2-2,NA,TRBV11-3,TGTGCCAGCACCCAGACTACTCCGGGAGTAGGAGGGGAGCTGTTTTTT,CASTQTTPGVGGELFF
NA,TRBJ1-2,NA,TRBV25-1,TGTGCCAGCAGTGAAGGAGAAAACTATGGCTACACCTTC,CASSEGENYGYTF
NA,TRBJ2-6,NA,TRBV7-3,TGTGCCAGCAGCTTATCTCCCCTAACAGGGGCCAACGTCCTGACTTTC,CASSLSPLTGANVLTF
NA,TRBJ1-1,few,TRBV7-8,TGTGCCAGCAGCTTCGGCGAGACTGAAGCTTTCTTT,CASSFGETEAFF
TRBD2,TRBJ2-7,NA,TRBV13,TGTGCCAGCAGCTTAGAGGCGGGAGAGCCCTACGAGCAGTACTTC,CASSLEAGEPYEQYF
NA,TRBJ1-1,NA,TRBV19,TGTGCCAGTAGTATATTAGAGGCGGAGGCTTTCTTT,CASSILEAEAFF
NA,TRBJ1-1,NA,TRBV2,TGTGCCAGCAGTCCATTGAACACTGAAGCTTTCTTT,CASSPLNTEAFF
NA,TRBJ2-5,NA,TRBV6-6,TGTGCCAGCAGTTACGCCGCCAGGGATGGGGAGACCCAGTACTTC,CASSYAARDGETQYF
NA,TRBJ2-7,once,TRBV6-6,TGTGCCAGCAGCCCATTAATAGTTTACGAGCAGTACTTC,CASSPLIVYEQYF
TRBD2,TRBJ2-3,few,TRBV18,TGTGCCAGCTCACCAACGTGGCGGGAGGCTGGCTCCGCCACAGATACGCAGTATTTT,CASSPTWREAGSATDTQYF
TRBD2,TRBJ2-1,once,TRBV27,TGTGCCAGCAGTGATTTAGCGGGAGACTACAATGAGCAGTTCTTC,CASSDLAGDYNEQFF
NA,TRBJ2-3,NA,TRBV5-1,TGCGCCAGCACCCTCGGACCCACAGATACGCAGTATTTT,CASTLGPTDTQYF
NA,TRBJ2-5,NA,TRBV15,TGTGCCACCACGACGGCGAGGGGAGCAGAGACCCAGTACTTC,CATTTARGAETQYF
NA,TRBJ1-5,NA,TRBV19,TGTGCCAGTAAAGAAAGATTTTATAGCAATCAGCCCCAGCATTTT,CASKERFYSNQPQHF
TRBD1,TRBJ2-2,NA,TRBV28,TGTGCCAGCAGTTCCCCCACCCGACAGGGGGCAGCCGGGGAGCTGTTTTTT,CASSSPTRQGAAGELFF
NA,TRBJ2-7,NA,TRBV5-1,TGCGCCAGCAGCCCCGCAAGATATGGACAGTTCGGCTACGAGCAGTACTTC,CASSPARYGQFGYEQYF
TRBD2,TRBJ2-7,NA,TRBV7-9,TGTGCCAGCAGCCCGGGGACTAGCGATTCCTACGAGCAGTACTTC,CASSPGTSDSYEQYF
NA,TRBJ1-2,NA,TRBV7-3,TGTGCCAGCAAAAGGAAATTAGCTAACTATGGCTACACCTTC,CASKRKLANYGYTF
TRBD2,TRBJ2-1,NA,TRBV10-2,TGCGCCAGCAGGCTCGGGCTAGCGGGAGACGGAGAGCAGTTCTTC,CASRLGLAGDGEQFF
TRBD1,TRBJ2-7,NA,TRBV6-1,TGTGCCAGCAGTGAGGACAGGGGGTACTACGAGCAGTACTTC,CASSEDRGYYEQYF
TRBD1,TRBJ2-7,NA,TRBV6-5,TGTGCCAGCAGTTACGGGACAGGGGGCGGAGAGCAGTACTTC,CASSYGTGGGEQYF
TRBD1,TRBJ1-1,NA,TRBV29-1,TGCAGCGGGAGACAGGGAGAAGCTTTCTTT,CSGRQGEAFF
TRBD2,TRBJ2-2,few,TRBV5-1,TGCGCCAGCAGCTCAAGACTAGCGGGCCCTTCGAACACCGGGGAGCTGTTTTTT,CASSSRLAGPSNTGELFF
NA,TRBJ1-1,once,TRBV7-9,TGTGCCAGCAGCTCAGAGGGCACTGAAGCTTTCTTT,CASSSEGTEAFF
TRBD1,TRBJ2-2,NA,TRBV18,TGTGCCAGCTCACCAAGATCCTCAACGCAGGGGGCGTCAAACACCGGGGAGCTGTTTTTT,CASSPRSSTQGASNTGELFF
NA,TRBJ1-5,NA,TRBV7-9,TGTGCCAGCAGCTTAGGAGAAGGAGAATGGGATCAGCCCCAGCATTTT,CASSLGEGEWDQPQHF
NA,TRBJ1-1,once,TRBV5-6,TGTGCCAGCAGCTTGGGCACGGAAGCTTTCTTT,CASSLGTEAFF
TRBD1,TRBJ1-2,once,TRBV10-3,TGTGCCATCCTCAGGGGGCCTAACTATGGCTACACCTTC,CAILRGPNYGYTF
NA,TRBJ2-2,NA,TRBV27,TGTGCCAGCGGCCAGAACAGGCCTACCGGGGAGCTGTTTTTT,CASGQNRPTGELFF